The clone carrying this T cell receptor (beta chain) appeared a single time. V lost 5 bases, J lost 4 bases, and 7 bases stayed unmatched. The CDR3 loop spans 15 amino acids. From germline, CDR1 is SEHNR and CDR2 FQNEAQ (reference sequence). The immunoSEQ assay amplified TCRB CDR3 from up to about 2 ug DNA. The PCR used 60 V beta and 13 J beta primers. Some clones are missing from TCRdb's copy, which holds only in-frame ones; the method was immunoSEQ multiplex PCR. The table lists around 89,000 clones, about nine tenths of them singletons. This sample stems from a study of glioma-infiltrating T cells after dendritic cell vaccination. Study-level information: Monocyte-derived dendritic cells, cultured approximately 7 days with IL-4 and GM-CSF, were pulsed with autologous tumor lysate. Patients received three intradermal dendritic cell vaccine injections at biweekly intervals.

Sequencing was performed on blood, taken before dendritic cell vaccination. The chain links TRBV7-9 to TRBJ2-1, with TRBD1 matching over 8 bases. The clonotype originates from a human donor with glioblastoma. CDR3 sequence reads: CASSRRQGKYNEQFF. Written as DNA, the CDR3 is TGTGCCAGCAGCCGACGACAGGGGAAGTACAATGAGCAGTTCTTC.